The 4 T cell receptor beta chains given below trace back to one sample, sequenced in a study of regulatory T cells in long-lasting Graves disease. Library construction for TCR beta used iRepertoire HTBI primers and Arm-PCR of CDR3 regions. TCRdb re-called the multiplex PCR reads through MiXCR, storing one row per CDR3 protein. Among a few hundred thousand distinct CDR3 sequences listed, about 20% were seen once. The time point here: persistent/refractory GD, antithyroid drugs over 5 years with positive TRAb. Preparation of the TCR library used RNA extracted from PBMCs. This specimen consisted of peripheral blood mononuclear cells (PBMCs), obtained when the disease was refractory, from a patient treated with antithyroid drugs. The receptors were gathered from a female donor with Graves disease.

This sequence joins TRBV15 and TRBJ2-1, with 7 positions matching TRBD1. J lost 8 bases, V lost 1 base, and 5 bases had no gene match. The CDR3 contains 14 residues. Germline V gene sequence: CDR1 LNHNV, CDR2 YYDKDF (reference sequence). The CDR3 loop reads CATSRGKTGHEQFF. CDR3 nucleotides: TGTGCCACCAGCAGAGGAAAGACAGGGCATGAGCAGTTCTTC.

Only one count was recorded for this clonotype. CDR3 sequence: CASSPQGWRNQPQHF. DNA for the CDR3: TGTGCCAGCAGTCCACAGGGCTGGCGCAATCAGCCCCAGCATTTT. V gene TRBV28 combines with J gene TRBJ1-5, with D perhaps matching TRBD1 (6 bases). Between the trimmed V and J ends, which lost 5 bases and 2 bases, there was a span of 13 bases. Germline-derived CDR1 and CDR2 are MDHEN and SYDVKM. The CDR3 runs to 15 residues.

The sample holds a few counts of this clonotype. The chain couples TRBV6-1 to TRBJ1-6, with 12 positions matching TRBD1. V trimming: 7 bases; J trimming: 10 bases; junction bases outside the gene matches: 14. The CDR3 is 17 residues long. Germline V gives CDR1 MNHNS, CDR2 SASEGT. This CDR3 is CASNPPGQGAGRSPLHF. In DNA, the CDR3 is TGTGCCAGCAATCCTCCGGGACAGGGGGCTGGGCGATCACCCCTCCACTTT.

This clonotype was counted between two and nine times. The chain has TRBV19 and TRBJ2-5, with TRBD1 matching over 8 bases. The CDR3 has 13 amino acids. V lost 5 bases to trimming and J lost 5 bases; unmatched junction nucleotides: 4. Germline-derived CDR1 and CDR2 are LNHDA and SQIVND (reference sequence). The CDR3 DNA sequence: TGTGCCAGTAGTGGACAGGGAAAGGAGACCCAGTACTTC. Residues: CASSGQGKETQYF.